Listed here are 18 T cell receptor beta chains from one sample, sequenced in a study of PD-L1 blockade in urothelial cancer (dated by TCRdb to between 2016 and 2019). The time point label corresponds to: pretreatment peripheral blood. The method was the immunoSEQ multiplex PCR assay. Drawn from immuneACCESS, this table holds only the in-frame rearrangements with V and J called that TCRdb kept. Clones are partly lost; checked studies trace under half to an unresolved V gene and leave the rest unexplained. In all, the sample holds tens of thousands of clones, and 75% to 85% of those were seen once. The ten most abundant clones make up around 5.7% of the sample. The sequencing here drew on PBMCs, taken around atezolizumab (anti-PD-L1) treatment. The receptor source for this set is a man aged 65 to 85 with urothelial cancer.

CDR3 amino acids: CASSLATGLPTGELFF. CDR3 in DNA: TGTGCCAGCAGCTTAGCGACTGGACTCCCCACCGGGGAGCTGTTTTTT. The chain links TRBV7-2 to TRBJ2-2; a possible D gene is TRBD2 (5 bases). This CDR3 is built from 16 residues. Trimming left V 0 bases short and J 4 bases short, with 12 bases between. In germline, CDR1 is SGHTA, CDR2 FQGNSA.

This clone was observed once. V and J are TRBV5-1 and TRBJ1-1, with D hard to call. This CDR3 is built from 15 residues. The V end lost 0 bases, the J end lost 0 bases, and 9 bases lay between the germline ends. CDR1 SGHRS and CDR2 YFSETQ come from the germline V gene. CDR3 loop: CASSLASNLNTEAFF. The CDR3 DNA is TGCGCCAGCAGCTTGGCTAGCAACTTGAACACTGAAGCTTTCTTT.

V usage is TRBV25-1 and J usage is TRBJ2-1; 8 bases are shared with TRBD2. The CDR3 loop spans 15 amino acids. CDR1 is MGHDK, CDR2 SYGVNS, per germline. J lost 2 bases, V lost 2 bases, and 2 bases had no gene match. Here the CDR3 DNA reads TGTGCCAGCAGTGAAGGAGCGGGAGCCTACAATGAGCAGTTCTTC. Translated: CASSEGAGAYNEQFF.

The CDR3 region is CASSLAQGSHTEAFF. In DNA form, the CDR3 reads TGCGCCAGCAGCTTGGCGCAGGGGAGCCACACTGAAGCTTTCTTT. This chain connects TRBV5-1 to TRBJ1-1, with D possibly TRBD1 on 6 matching bases. Germline-derived CDR1 and CDR2 are SGHRS and YFSETQ. The CDR3 contains 15 residues. The V gene lost 0 bases and the J gene lost 3 bases, with 12 bases spanning the gap. Supplemented by reference TRBV5-1 and TRBJ1-1, the full variable domain reads KAGVTQTPRYLIKTRGQQVTLSCSPISGHRSVSWYQQTPGQGLQFLFEYFSETQRNKGNFPGRFSGRQFSNSRSEMNVSTLELGDSALYLCASSLAQGSHTEAFFGQGTRLTVV.

This chain links TRBV9 with TRBJ2-1, with 12 bases that match TRBD2. In germline, CDR1 is SGDLS, CDR2 YYNGEE. This CDR3 region has 14 residues. V gave up 4 bases and J gave up 12 bases; unmatched junction bases: 8. As DNA, the CDR3 is TGTGCCAGCAGCCCAGACCTAGCGGGAGGGCTGCAGTTCTTC. Protein product: CASSPDLAGGLQFF.

The V and J genes are TRBV4-3 and TRBJ2-7, with D maybe TRBD1 (5 bases). Germline values: CDR1 LGHNA, CDR2 YSLEER. The CDR3 runs 16 residues. V lost 0 bases and J 0 bases, leaving 12 bases between the germline ends. CDR3 sequence: CASSQELTRGSYEQYF. The CDR3 nucleotides are TGCGCCAGCAGCCAAGAGCTAACAAGGGGCTCCTACGAGCAGTACTTC.

The CDR3 protein is CASSLSYGTTYGYTF. CDR3 coding DNA: TGTGCCAGCAGCTTGTCGTATGGGACAACCTATGGCTACACCTTC. The chain has TRBV5-4 and TRBJ1-2; D perhaps matches TRBD1 (6 bases). The germline V and J ends were trimmed by 1 base and 4 bases, with 14 bases remaining between them. Germline loops: CDR1 SGHNT, CDR2 YYREEE (reference sequence). CDR3 size: 15 residues.

The chain carries TRBV4-3 and TRBJ2-3; 7 bases match TRBD2. V lost 0 bases to trimming and J lost 5 bases; unmatched junction nucleotides: 8. This CDR3 region has 16 residues. Germline V gene data show CDR1 as LGHNA and CDR2 as YSLEER. The chain's CDR3 is CASSQDGWERGDTQYF. The CDR3 nucleotides read TGCGCCAGCAGCCAAGATGGGTGGGAGCGGGGAGATACGCAGTATTTT.

The chain couples TRBV4-3 to TRBJ1-1; the match to TRBD1 covers 8 bases. Germline values: CDR1 LGHNA, CDR2 YSLEER. The V segment lost 0 bases and the J segment 1 base; nucleotides outside the gene matches: 4. The CDR3 loop spans 16 amino acids. The CDR3 DNA follows: TGCGCCAGCAGCCAAGAGAGGACAGGGACGAACACTGAAGCTTTCTTT. It is translated as CASSQERTGTNTEAFF.

The rearrangement uses TRBV15 and TRBJ2-1, with D possibly TRBD1 on 6 matching bases. CDR3 length: 15 residues. Germline-derived CDR1 and CDR2 are LNHNV and YYDKDF (reference sequence). V was shortened by 0 bases and J by 2 bases, with 8 bases between the two germline ends. This CDR3 is CATSRDRGTYNEQFF. CDR3 coding DNA: TGTGCCACCAGCAGAGACAGGGGTACCTACAATGAGCAGTTCTTC.

V and J are TRBV7-2 and TRBJ2-5; weak D call: TRBD2 (6 bases). Germline V gives CDR1 SGHTA, CDR2 FQGNSA. The V end was cut by 11 bases, the J end by 5 bases, with 12 bases between. CDR3 size: 11 residues. CDR3 in amino acids: CASRGGETQYF. As DNA, the CDR3 is TGTGCCTCACGAGGAGGGGAGACCCAGTACTTC. The full variable domain, completed using reference TRBV7-2 and TRBJ2-5, is GAGVSQSPSNKVTEKGKDVELRCDPISGHTALYWYRQSLGQGLEFLIYFQGNSAPDKSGLPSDRFSAERTGGSVSTLTIQRTQQEDSAVYLCASRGGETQYFGPGTRLLVL.

The gene calls are TRBV6-1 and TRBJ2-2, with a possible D match to TRBD2 (6 bases). V was pared by 6 bases and J by 7 bases, with 18 bases between. Germline CDR1 MNHNS, CDR2 SASEGT. The CDR3 is made up of 15 amino acids. CDR3 coding DNA: TGTGCCAGCAGGCGGGGCAGGGAGGTGGACGGGGAGCTGTTTTTT. It is translated as CASRRGREVDGELFF.

This clone has only a few counts. The rearrangement uses TRBV7-6 and TRBJ2-2; no reliable D call. Germline lookup yields CDR1 SGHVS and CDR2 FNYEAQ. With 4 bases removed from V and 5 bases from J, the gap between germline ends came to 17 bases. The CDR3 contains 16 residues. For the CDR3, the DNA is TGTGCCAGCAGCTCCCGCCTCGACTCACATACCGGGGAGCTGTTTTTT. Its translation: CASSSRLDSHTGELFF.

About this clone itself: The DNA is omitted, as the CDR3 cannot be located on it reliably, and the CDR3 follows TCRdb's listing. The chain recombines TRBV12-5 with TRBJ2-7; the table's D gene call, TRBD1, was not cross checked with the DNA. Germline V gives CDR1 LGHNT, CDR2 FRNRAP. The CDR3 is 13 residues long, counting both termini. The CDR3 sequence: CASGLVMGHEQYF.

V usage is TRBV7-8 and J usage is TRBJ2-7; 7 nucleotides line up with TRBD2. V lost 2 bases and J lost 2; bases outside the gene matches: 12. CDR1 is SGHVS and CDR2 is FQNEAQ in the germline V gene. The CDR3 runs 17 residues. For the CDR3, the DNA is TGTGCCAGCAGCTTAAGAGAGGGGAGGGAGACCCCCTACGAGCAGTACTTC. It yields the protein CASSLREGRETPYEQYF.

The genes are TRBV7-2 and TRBJ1-2; the D gene is possibly TRBD1 (5 bases). The ends were cut back, 0 bases at V and 3 bases at J, with 8 bases in the middle. This CDR3 region has 14 residues. CDR1 is SGHTA and CDR2 is FQGNSA in the germline V gene. CDR3 in DNA: TGTGCCAGCAGCTTAGCAGGGGCCTACTATGGCTACACCTTC. This codes for CASSLAGAYYGYTF. Drawing the rest from reference TRBV7-2 and TRBJ1-2, the complete variable domain is GAGVSQSPSNKVTEKGKDVELRCDPISGHTALYWYRQSLGQGLEFLIYFQGNSAPDKSGLPSDRFSAERTGGSVSTLTIQRTQQEDSAVYLCASSLAGAYYGYTFGSGTRLTVV.

The chain employs TRBV6-1 and TRBJ1-6; possibly TRBD1 for D (6 bases). Germline values: CDR1 MNHNS, CDR2 SASEGT. The CDR3 is 13 amino acids. Trimming shortened V by 2 bases and J by 9 bases, and 8 bases separated the two germline ends. CDR3 protein: CASSEQGSSPLHF. The DNA for the CDR3 is TGTGCCAGCAGTGAACAGGGGTCTTCACCCCTCCACTTT.

The gene calls are TRBV5-4 and TRBJ2-5; 11 positions agree with TRBD2. Germline V gene lookup returns CDR1 SGHNT and CDR2 YYREEE (reference sequence). With 4 bases clipped from V and 1 base from J, the junction kept 6 bases outside the gene matches. CDR3 length: 16 residues. CDR3 in amino acids: CASSPPLAGGQETQYF. Here the CDR3 DNA reads TGTGCCAGCAGCCCCCCCCTAGCGGGGGGCCAAGAGACCCAGTACTTC.